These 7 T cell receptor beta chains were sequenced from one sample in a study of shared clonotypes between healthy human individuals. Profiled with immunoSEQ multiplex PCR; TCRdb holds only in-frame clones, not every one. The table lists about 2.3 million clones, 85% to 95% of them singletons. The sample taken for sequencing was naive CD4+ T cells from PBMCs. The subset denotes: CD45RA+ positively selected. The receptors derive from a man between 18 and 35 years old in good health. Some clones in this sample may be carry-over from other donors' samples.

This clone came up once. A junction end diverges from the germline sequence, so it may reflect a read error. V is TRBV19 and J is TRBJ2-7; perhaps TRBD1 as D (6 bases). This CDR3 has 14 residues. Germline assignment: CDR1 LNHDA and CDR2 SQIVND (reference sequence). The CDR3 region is CASSIGTASDEQYF. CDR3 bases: TGTGCCAGTAGTATAGGGACAGCCTCCGACGAGCAGTACTTC.

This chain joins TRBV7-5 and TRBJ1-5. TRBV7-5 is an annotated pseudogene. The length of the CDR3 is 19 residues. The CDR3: CARSYPDKGNEGSNQPQHF. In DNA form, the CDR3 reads TGTGCCAGAAGCTACCCTGATAAGGGAAATGAGGGGAGCAATCAGCCCCAGCATTTT.

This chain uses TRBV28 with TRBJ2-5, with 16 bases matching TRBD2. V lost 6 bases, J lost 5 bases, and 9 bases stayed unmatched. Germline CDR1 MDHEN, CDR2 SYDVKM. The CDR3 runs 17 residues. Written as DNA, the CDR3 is TGTGCCAGCAGCCCGTTAGGGACTAGCGGGAGGGTCGAGACCCAGTACTTC. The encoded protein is CASSPLGTSGRVETQYF.

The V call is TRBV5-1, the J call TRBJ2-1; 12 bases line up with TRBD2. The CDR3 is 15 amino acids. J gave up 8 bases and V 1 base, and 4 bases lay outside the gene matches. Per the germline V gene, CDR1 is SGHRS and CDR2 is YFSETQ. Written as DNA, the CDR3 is TGCGCCAGCAGCTTGCCCCTAGCGGGAGGGGATGAGCAGTTCTTC. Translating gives CASSLPLAGGDEQFF.

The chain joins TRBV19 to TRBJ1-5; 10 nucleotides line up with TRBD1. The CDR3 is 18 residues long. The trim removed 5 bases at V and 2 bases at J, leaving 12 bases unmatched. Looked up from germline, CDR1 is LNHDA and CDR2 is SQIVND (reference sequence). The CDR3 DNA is TGTGCCAGTAGTGGCTACCGGGACAGGGGACAGCGCAATCAGCCCCAGCATTTT. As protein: CASSGYRDRGQRNQPQHF.

CDR3 protein: CATSARGSGELFF. CDR3 DNA sequence: TGTGCCACCAGCGCCAGGGGGTCCGGGGAGCTGTTTTTT. This chain joins TRBV15 and TRBJ2-2, with 7 bases matching TRBD1. CDR1 is LNHNV, CDR2 YYDKDF, per germline (reference sequence). CDR3 length equals 13 residues. Losses at the gene ends were 5 bases for V and 6 bases for J; bases not matched to a gene: 3. Combining the CDR3 with reference TRBV15 and TRBJ2-2 gives the whole variable domain DAMVIQNPRYQVTQFGKPVTLSCSQTLNHNVMYWYQQKSSQAPKLLFHYYDKDFNNEADTPDNFQSRRPNTSFCFLDIRSPGLGDTAMYLCATSARGSGELFFGEGSRLTVL.

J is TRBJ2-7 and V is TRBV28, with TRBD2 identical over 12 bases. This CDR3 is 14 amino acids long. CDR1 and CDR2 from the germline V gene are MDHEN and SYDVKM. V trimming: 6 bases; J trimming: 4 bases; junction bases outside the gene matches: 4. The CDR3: CASRTSGSLYEQYF. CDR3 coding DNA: TGTGCCAGCAGGACTAGCGGGAGTTTGTACGAGCAGTACTTC.